This T cell receptor beta chain derives from a study of T cells in tuberculosis. Each donor contributed roughly 100,000 T cells on average, unsorted. Profiled with immunoSEQ multiplex PCR; TCRdb holds only in-frame clones, not every one. The sample includes some 28,000 clones, 90% of them seen just once. Sequencing input: PBMCs. The TCR sequence derives from a donor aged 10 to 29 with latent tuberculosis or without tuberculosis infection.

CDR3 sequence: CASSLAYSSSYEQYF. CDR3 nucleotides: TGTGCCAGCAGCTTAGCCTACAGTAGCTCCTACGAGCAGTACTTC. This chain joins TRBV11-2 and TRBJ2-7; D ambiguous. CDR1 and CDR2 from the germline V gene are SGHAT and FQNNGV. The CDR3 is 15 residues long. V lost 1 base and J lost 0, with 10 bases in between.